The T cell receptor beta chain described here comes from a study of blood T cell repertoires in COVID-19. Study information: COVID-19 samples collected from the United States, Italy and Spain covered acute and convalescent phases.

Method: immunoSEQ multiplex PCR; TCRdb's copy keeps in-frame clones and lacks some. The sample contains around 93,000 clones, about 90% of which appear only once. The germline V gene has CDR1 ENHRY and CDR2 SYGVKD. V lost 4 bases and J 7 bases, leaving 19 bases between the germline ends. This CDR3 comprises 15 residues. Patients at the Seattle site were enrolled during active infection and followed longitudinally. This TCR derives from a young man with COVID-19, enrolled during active disease. Input material: peripheral blood. The chain joins TRBV10-3 to TRBJ2-5; perhaps TRBD1 as D (6 bases). CDR3 in DNA: TGTGCCATCAGTGGAAGGGTGGGGGCCCCAGGGACCCAGTACTTC. Protein: CAISGRVGAPGTQYF.